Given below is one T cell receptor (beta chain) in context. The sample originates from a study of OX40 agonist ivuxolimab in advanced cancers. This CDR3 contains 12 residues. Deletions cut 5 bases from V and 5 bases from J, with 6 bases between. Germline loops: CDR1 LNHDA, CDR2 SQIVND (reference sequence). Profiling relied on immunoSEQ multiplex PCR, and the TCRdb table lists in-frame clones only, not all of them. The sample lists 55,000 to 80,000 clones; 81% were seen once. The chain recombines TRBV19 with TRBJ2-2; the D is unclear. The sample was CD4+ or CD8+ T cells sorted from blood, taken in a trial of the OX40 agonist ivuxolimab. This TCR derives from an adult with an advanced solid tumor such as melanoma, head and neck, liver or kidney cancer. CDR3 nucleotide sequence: TGTGCCAGTAGTCTGTGGACCGGGGAGCTGTTTTTT. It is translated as CASSLWTGELFF.